These 18 T cell receptor beta chains were all obtained from the same sample, sequenced in a study of PD-1 blockade in classical Hodgkin lymphoma. All patients relapsed after autologous stem cell transplantation, and brentuximab vedotin exposure varied. Clones were sequenced by immunoSEQ multiplex PCR, and TCRdb holds only the in-frame ones, with some missing. In the table there are 50,000 to 85,000 clones, 71% of which are singletons. The input for sequencing was peripheral blood mononuclear cells (PBMCs), taken before the second cycle of nivolumab. The receptor set was obtained from a human donor with classical Hodgkin lymphoma.

The chain joins TRBV2 to TRBJ2-7, with D possibly being TRBD1 or TRBD2 (5 bases each). Looked up from germline, CDR1 is SNHLY and CDR2 is FYNNEI. V dropped 4 bases and J dropped 4 bases, with 17 bases sitting between them. This CDR3 region has 15 residues. The CDR3 spells CASSAGPPEVYEQYF. The CDR3 DNA sequence: TGTGCCAGCAGTGCGGGACCGCCGGAGGTTTACGAGCAGTACTTC. Full variable domain (missing parts from reference TRBV2 and TRBJ2-7): EPEVTQTPSHQVTQMGQEVILRCVPISNHLYFYWYRQILGQKVEFLVSFYNNEISEKSEIFDDQFSVERPDGSNFTLKIRSTKLEDSAMYFCASSAGPPEVYEQYFGPGTRLTVT.

The J gene is TRBJ1-2, the V gene TRBV25-1; perhaps TRBD1 as D (6 bases). CDR3 size: 13 residues. Trimming cost V 3 bases and J 5 bases, with 10 bases left between them. From germline, CDR1 is MGHDK and CDR2 SYGVNS. CDR3 sequence reads: CASSDPGQYGYTF. For the CDR3, the DNA is TGTGCCAGCAGTGATCCAGGACAGTATGGCTACACCTTC.

The chain recombines TRBV19 with TRBJ2-5, with TRBD2 matching 7 bases. The germline CDR1 and CDR2 sequences are LNHDA and SQIVND (reference sequence). V lost 4 bases, J lost 4 bases, and 9 bases stayed unmatched. CDR3 length: 15 residues. This CDR3 is CASSTPGAGPETQYF. In DNA, the CDR3 is TGTGCCAGTAGTACCCCCGGAGCGGGGCCAGAGACCCAGTACTTC. Supplemented by reference TRBV19 and TRBJ2-5, the full variable domain reads DGGITQSPKYLFRKEGQNVTLSCEQNLNHDAMYWYRQDPGQGLRLIYYSQIVNDFQKGDIAEGYSVSREKKESFPLTVTSAQKNPTAFYLCASSTPGAGPETQYFGPGTRLLVL.

The rearrangement links TRBV7-8 to TRBJ2-7; 13 bases agree with TRBD2. Germline trimming cut 0 bases from V and 2 bases from J; bases unmatched to any gene: 10. Germline assignment: CDR1 SGHVS and CDR2 FQNEAQ. This CDR3 comprises 19 residues. This CDR3 is CASSLALSRTSGSPYEQYF. CDR3 DNA: TGTGCCAGCAGCTTAGCCCTTTCCCGGACTAGCGGGAGCCCCTACGAGCAGTACTTC.

The J gene is TRBJ2-7, the V gene TRBV6-5, with 9 bases identical to TRBD1. The CDR3 is 13 residues long. V was pared by 8 bases and J by 7 bases, with 9 bases of the junction left unmatched. Germline V gene data show CDR1 as MNHEY and CDR2 as SVGAGI. CDR3 DNA sequence: TGTGCCAGCCGGATTTGGACAGGGGATGAGCAGTACTTC. Its translation: CASRIWTGDEQYF.

The chain has TRBV6-6 and TRBJ1-4; D not certain. V shed 9 bases and J shed 4 bases, with 18 bases lying between them. In germline, CDR1 is MNHNY, CDR2 SVGAGI (reference sequence). The CDR3 sequence is 15 residues long. The chain's CDR3 is CARQIPDFLNEKLFF. In DNA form, the CDR3 reads TGTGCCAGACAAATACCGGATTTCCTTAATGAAAAACTGTTTTTT.

This sequence joins TRBV19 and TRBJ2-6; TRBD1 is a possible D gene (5 bases). Trimming took 3 bases from V and 1 from J, leaving 16 bases between them. The V gene's germline CDR1 is LNHDA and CDR2 SQIVND (reference sequence). The CDR3 consists of 18 residues. The CDR3 loop is CASSIIQGAQSGANVLTF. The CDR3 nucleotides read TGTGCCAGTAGTATTATTCAGGGCGCACAGTCTGGGGCCAACGTCCTGACTTTC.

Only a few counts were recorded for this clone. The V gene is TRBV7-9, the J gene TRBJ1-2; weak D call: TRBD1 (6 bases). The V end was cut by 1 base, the J end by 2 bases, with 11 bases between. Germline V gene lookup returns CDR1 SEHNR and CDR2 FQNEAQ (reference sequence). This CDR3 comprises 15 residues. Written as DNA, the CDR3 is TGTGCCAGCAGCTTAGACAGGGTACGAAACTATGGCTACACCTTC. Translating it yields CASSLDRVRNYGYTF.

At least ten counts were recorded for this clone. V usage is TRBV11-2 and J usage is TRBJ1-3; no clear D gene. From germline, CDR1 is SGHAT and CDR2 FQNNGV. V lost 1 base and J lost 4, with 8 bases in between. This CDR3 comprises 14 residues. DNA for the CDR3: TGTGCCAGCAGCTTAGTCGGGTCGGGAAACACCATATATTTT. This gives the protein CASSLVGSGNTIYF.

The rearrangement uses TRBV5-4 and TRBJ1-2, with D possibly TRBD1 on 5 matching bases. V was trimmed by 3 bases and J by 1 base, leaving 10 bases between them. CDR1 and CDR2 from the germline V gene are SGHNT and YYREEE (reference sequence). This CDR3 spans 14 amino acids. The CDR3 nucleotides are TGTGCCAGCAGCTACAGGAACCATAACTATGGCTACACCTTC. It yields the protein CASSYRNHNYGYTF.

The chain combines TRBV28 with TRBJ2-4, with a possible D match to TRBD1 (6 bases). The CDR3 contains 16 residues. CDR1 is MDHEN, CDR2 SYDVKM, per germline. Trimming pared 2 bases from V and 0 bases from J, leaving 11 bases between. The CDR3 nucleotides read TGTGCCAGCAGTTTAAGGGGGAGTCTAGCCAAAAACATTCAGTACTTC. Amino acid sequence: CASSLRGSLAKNIQYF.

The V call is TRBV14, the J call TRBJ1-6; TRBD1 might be the D (5 bases). The germline V gene encodes CDR1 SGHDN and CDR2 FVKESK. The V and J ends lost 1 base and 10 bases respectively, with 8 bases between them. This CDR3 contains 13 residues. The CDR3 protein is CASSQATVSPLHF. The CDR3, as DNA: TGTGCCAGCAGCCAAGCGACAGTGTCACCCCTCCACTTT.

The gene calls are TRBV29-1 and TRBJ1-1; D unclear. The V end was cut by 2 bases, the J end by 8 bases, with 9 bases between. This CDR3 is built from 11 residues. Germline CDR1 SQVTM, CDR2 ANQGSEA. CDR3 bases: TGCAGCGTTGAATATACCACGGAAGCTTTCTTT. It yields the protein CSVEYTTEAFF.

This clone appeared a few times. The gene calls are TRBV9 and TRBJ1-3; tentative D call: TRBD1 (5 bases). Germline V gene data show CDR1 as SGDLS and CDR2 as YYNGEE. Trimming removed 2 bases at V and 4 bases at J, with 7 bases between. The CDR3 totals 13 residues. CDR3 sequence reads: CASSVYRGNTIYF. The DNA of the CDR3 is TGTGCCAGCAGCGTTTACAGGGGAAACACCATATATTTT.

This chain links TRBV13 with TRBJ1-6, with D possibly TRBD1 on 5 matching bases. Between the trimmed V and J ends, which lost 1 base and 9 bases, there was a span of 13 bases. The CDR3 length is 15 residues. The germline gives CDR1 PRHDT, CDR2 FYEKMQ (reference sequence). CDR3 DNA sequence: TGTGCCAGCAGCTTAGATCGGGGACTCGTTTCACCCCTCCACTTT. It encodes CASSLDRGLVSPLHF.

The V and J genes are TRBV28 and TRBJ1-5; D uncertain. This CDR3 is built from 13 residues. The V and J ends lost 8 bases and 0 bases respectively, with 8 bases between them. Per the germline V gene, CDR1 is MDHEN and CDR2 is SYDVKM. CDR3 nucleotides: TGTGCCAGCGCGACCCATAGCAATCAGCCCCAGCATTTT. This translates into CASATHSNQPQHF.

The chain uses TRBV11-3 and TRBJ2-7, with 7 bases matching TRBD1. The V segment lost 4 bases and the J segment 0 bases; nucleotides outside the gene matches: 9. Germline V gives CDR1 SGHNT, CDR2 YENEEA. This CDR3 is 16 amino acids long. The CDR3 nucleotides read TGTGCCAGCAGCTCCCCCGGGACAGCGATCTCCTACGAGCAGTACTTC. Translation: CASSSPGTAISYEQYF.

This clone has ten or more counts. This chain uses TRBV27 with TRBJ2-7; TRBD1 is a possible D gene (5 bases). The germline V gene encodes CDR1 MNHEY and CDR2 SMNVEV (reference sequence). The ends were cut back, 3 bases at V and 4 bases at J, with 13 bases in the middle. The CDR3 contains 14 residues. CDR3 DNA: TGTGCCAGCAGTTTTGCGGACACCATGTACGAGCAGTACTTC. Translated, it gives CASSFADTMYEQYF.